This entry lists 8 T cell receptor beta chains sequenced from one sample in a study of T cells expressing NK-cell markers. TCRdb reanalyzed the 5' RACE reads, giving one entry per CDR3 protein sequence and no DNA. The table lists about 460,000 distinct CDR3 sequences. Specimen: blood T cells: a sorted CD56 or NKG2C T cell subset, CD4+ or CD8+ T cells, or bulk PBMC T cells (not recorded which). The receptors stem from a woman aged 50 to 65 in good health.

V usage is TRBV4-1 and J usage is TRBJ1-6. Germline lookup yields CDR1 MGHRA and CDR2 YSYEKL. The CDR3 contains 14 residues. The CDR3 spells CASSQERVDSPLHF.

The rearrangement joins TRBV20-1 to TRBJ2-1; absent DNA, TCRdb's TRBD2 call cannot be checked. The CDR3 is 17 amino acids. Germline V gene lookup returns CDR1 DFQATT and CDR2 SNEGSKA (reference sequence). The chain's CDR3 is CSIARLAGARIYNEQFF.

The V call is TRBV20-1, the J call TRBJ2-1; TCRdb's assignment of TRBD1 cannot be checked, as there is no DNA. CDR1 is DFQATT, CDR2 SNEGSKA, per germline (reference sequence). The CDR3 has 13 residues. The CDR3 loop reads CSAPGQLHNEQFF.

This chain joins TRBV7-9 and TRBJ1-4; TCRdb lists TRBD1, though no DNA is available to test this call. This CDR3 has 14 amino acids. The V gene's germline CDR1 is SEHNR and CDR2 FQNEAQ (reference sequence). The CDR3: CASSLDGSAEKLFF.

V gene TRBV14 combines with J gene TRBJ2-4. In germline, CDR1 is SGHDN, CDR2 FVKESK. The CDR3 length is 13 residues. The CDR3 sequence is CASSRRGINIQYF.

V usage is TRBV6-4 and J usage is TRBJ2-1; TCRdb's D gene call, TRBD2, goes unchecked for lack of DNA. The germline CDR1 and CDR2 sequences are MRHNA and SNTAGT. The CDR3 has 13 amino acids. CDR3 amino acids: CASSSLVGHEQFF.

This sequence joins TRBV11-2 and TRBJ1-6; TCRdb calls TRBD1, which cannot be checked without DNA. Germline CDR1 reads SGHAT; CDR2 reads FQNNGV. The CDR3 extends over 13 amino acids. The CDR3 loop is CASRDGVYSPLHF.

The chain carries TRBV7-8 and TRBJ2-1. The CDR3 length is 13 residues. Germline CDR1 and CDR2: SGHVS and FQNEAQ. The CDR3 here is CASSLENLDEQFF.